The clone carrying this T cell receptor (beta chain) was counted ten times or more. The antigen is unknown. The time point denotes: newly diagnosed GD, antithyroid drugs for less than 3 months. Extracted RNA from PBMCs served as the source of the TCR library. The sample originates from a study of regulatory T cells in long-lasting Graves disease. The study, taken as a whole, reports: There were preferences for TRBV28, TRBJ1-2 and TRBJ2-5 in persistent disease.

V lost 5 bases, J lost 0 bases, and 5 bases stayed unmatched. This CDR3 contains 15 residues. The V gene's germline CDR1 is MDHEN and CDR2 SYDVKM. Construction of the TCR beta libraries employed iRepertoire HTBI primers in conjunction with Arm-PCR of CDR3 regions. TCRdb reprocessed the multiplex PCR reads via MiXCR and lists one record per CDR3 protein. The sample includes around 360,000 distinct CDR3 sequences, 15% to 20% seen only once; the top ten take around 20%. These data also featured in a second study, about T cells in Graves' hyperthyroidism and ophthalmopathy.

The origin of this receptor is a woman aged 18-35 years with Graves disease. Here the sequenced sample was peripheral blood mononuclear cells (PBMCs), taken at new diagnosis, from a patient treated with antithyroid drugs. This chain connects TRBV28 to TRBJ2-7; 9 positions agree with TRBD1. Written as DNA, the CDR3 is TGTGCCAGCAGTGCGGGACAGGGTAACTCCTACGAGCAGTACTTC. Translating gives CASSAGQGNSYEQYF. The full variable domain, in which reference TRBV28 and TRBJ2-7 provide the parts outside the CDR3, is DVKVTQSSRYLVKRTGEKVFLECVQDMDHENMFWYRQDPGLGLRLIYFSYDVKMKEKGDIPEGYSVSREKKERFSLILESASTNQTSMYLCASSAGQGNSYEQYFGPGTRLTVT.